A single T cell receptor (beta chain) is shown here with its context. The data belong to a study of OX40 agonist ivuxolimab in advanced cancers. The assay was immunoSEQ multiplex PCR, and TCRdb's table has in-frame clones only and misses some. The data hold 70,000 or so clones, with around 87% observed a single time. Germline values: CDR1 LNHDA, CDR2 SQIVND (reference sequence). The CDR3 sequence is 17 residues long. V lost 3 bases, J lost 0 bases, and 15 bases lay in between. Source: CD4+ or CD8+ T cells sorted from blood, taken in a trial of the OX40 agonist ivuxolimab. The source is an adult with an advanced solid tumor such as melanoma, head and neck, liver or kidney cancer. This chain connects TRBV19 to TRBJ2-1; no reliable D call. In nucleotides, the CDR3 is TGTGCCAGTAGTATGTGGTTTGAGGTAGTCTCCTACAATGAGCAGTTCTTC. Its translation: CASSMWFEVVSYNEQFF.